The 2 T cell receptor beta chains below all came from one sample that was sequenced in a study of long-term antiretroviral therapy in people with HIV. Sequencing used immunoSEQ v3.0 at survey level. Repertoires were generated with immunoSEQ multiplex PCR, while TCRdb's copy carries only in-frame clones and drops some. The top ten hold around 22% of the sample, which has 7,100 or so clones, approximately 79% seen once. The sequences come from unsorted PBMCs, collected 1.1 years after starting antiretroviral therapy. The receptor set was obtained from a man aged 35-49 years with HIV.

V is TRBV27 and J is TRBJ2-1; the D is unclear. Germline CDR1 reads MNHEY; CDR2 reads SMNVEV (reference sequence). The V gene lost 2 bases and the J gene lost 8 bases, with 7 bases spanning the gap. CDR3 length: 12 amino acids. The CDR3 here is CASSLIPHEQFF. The DNA of the CDR3 is TGTGCCAGCAGTTTAATTCCCCATGAGCAGTTCTTC.

The chain is built from TRBV19 and TRBJ1-1; D unclear. Between the trimmed V and J ends, which lost 0 bases and 0 bases, there was a span of 5 bases. Germline-derived CDR1 and CDR2 are LNHDA and SQIVND (reference sequence). The CDR3 is 14 amino acids. In nucleotides, the CDR3 is TGTGCCAGTAGTATAGACGGTATGAACACTGAAGCTTTCTTT. Translation gives CASSIDGMNTEAFF.